The sequence of this TCR beta chain was determined in a study of cytomegalovirus exposure and HLA in healthy donors. Broader study findings: Despite most TCR sequences being rare, some public TCRs occurred in many donors.

V lost 3 bases, J lost 3 bases, and 12 bases lay in between. The CDR3 runs 14 residues. Per germline, CDR1 MGHDK and CDR2 SYGVNS. Remarks on this clone: Its antigen is unidentified.

The PCR made use of 60 Vbeta and 13 Jbeta primers. Using immunoSEQ multiplex PCR, the repertoire was profiled, and TCRdb retains in-frame clones only, with some absent. The sample has approximately 140,000 clones; roughly 79% are singletons. The sequenced sample was PBMCs. The sequence was obtained from a man aged 18 to 30 in good health and CMV-seronegative. The chain joins TRBV25-1 to TRBJ2-7; TRBD1 is a possible D gene (6 bases). The CDR3 nucleotides are TGTGCCAGCAGTGACGACAGGAAGAACTACGAGCAGTACTTC. It yields the protein CASSDDRKNYEQYF.